This entry lists 7 T cell receptor beta chains sequenced from one sample in a study of T-cell reconstitution after alpha-beta-depleted transplantation in children. Construction of the TCRbeta library involved unique molecular identifiers. TCRdb re-called the PCR reads through MiXCR, storing one row per CDR3 protein. The data contain 550,000 to 800,000 distinct CDR3 sequences, under 15% of them singletons. Sequences were derived from PBMCs, sampled before TCRalphabeta/CD19-depleted stem cell transplant. The source is a girl between 2 and 10 years old with congenital amegakaryocytic thrombocytopenia, due to receive a stem cell transplant.

In this sample, this clonotype turned up many times. J is TRBJ2-1 and V is TRBV6-5, with 13 bases fitting TRBD2. The CDR3 is made up of 14 amino acids. J lost 9 bases, V lost 2 bases, and 1 base had no gene match. The germline CDR1 and CDR2 sequences are MNHEY and SVGAGI. In DNA, the CDR3 is TGTGCCAGCAGTTACCGGACTAGCGGGAGTGAGCAGTTCTTC. It yields the protein CASSYRTSGSEQFF.

The sample holds many counts of this clonotype. The chain joins TRBV12-3 or TRBV12-4 to TRBJ2-5; the D is unclear. The ends were cut back, 7 bases at V and 5 bases at J, with 5 bases in the middle. CDR3 length equals 10 residues. The CDR3 protein is CASTGETQYF. The CDR3, as DNA: TGTGCCAGCACTGGGGAGACCCAGTACTTC.

The chain uses TRBV20-1 and TRBJ2-1; 12 nucleotides agree with TRBD2. With 2 bases clipped from V and 8 bases from J, the junction kept 10 bases outside the gene matches. Germline CDR1 and CDR2: DFQATT and SNEGSKA (reference sequence). The CDR3 has 16 residues. The CDR3 protein is CSARSSGRANGDEQFF. The CDR3 DNA reads as TGCAGTGCTAGATCTAGCGGGAGGGCCAATGGGGATGAGCAGTTCTTC.

This clonotype has just a few counts. This sequence joins TRBV11-2 and TRBJ2-3, with D perhaps matching TRBD2 (5 bases). V was shortened by 2 bases and J by 4 bases, with 10 bases between the two germline ends. This CDR3 region has 14 residues. Germline V CDR1 and CDR2: SGHAT, FQNNGV. CDR3 sequence: CASSLSRGSDTQYF. The CDR3 DNA is TGTGCCAGCAGCTTATCCCGCGGGTCAGATACGCAGTATTTT. The whole variable domain, remainder taken from reference TRBV11-2 and TRBJ2-3, is EAGVAQSPRYKIIEKRQSVAFWCNPISGHATLYWYQQILGQGPKLLIQFQNNGVVDDSQLPKDRFSAERLKGVDSTLKIQPAKLEDSAVYLCASSLSRGSDTQYFGPGTRLTVL.

This clonotype has ten or more counts. This chain joins TRBV5-1 and TRBJ2-7, with 7 bases lining up with TRBD2. The CDR3 totals 13 residues. Germline assignment: CDR1 SGHRS and CDR2 YFSETQ. With V trimmed by 4 bases and J by 7 bases, 8 bases remained unmatched. CDR3 in DNA: TGCGCCAGCAGCGGCGGGACTAAGGGTGAGCAGTACTTC. This gives the protein CASSGGTKGEQYF.

CDR3 DNA: TGTGCCAGCAGCCGCTCCACTAGCGGGTGGTACGAGCAGTACTTC. As protein: CASSRSTSGWYEQYF. The chain couples TRBV7-9 to TRBJ2-7, with 9 bases aligning to TRBD2. Germline V lookup: CDR1 SEHNR, CDR2 FQNEAQ (reference sequence). The CDR3 runs to 15 residues. V dropped 5 bases and J dropped 4; count of bases not matched to a gene: 9. The variable domain in full, completed from reference TRBV7-9 and TRBJ2-7, reads DTGVSQNPRHKITKRGQNVTFRCDPISEHNRLYWYRQTLGQGPEFLTYFQNEAQLEKSRLLSDRFSAERPKGSFSTLEIQRTEQGDSAMYLCASSRSTSGWYEQYFGPGTRLTVT.

This clonotype was found once. This could be a read error, since a much larger clone is one nucleotide away. The chain couples TRBV5-1 to TRBJ2-3; TRBD2 agrees at 7 bases. V gave up 2 bases and J gave up 5 bases; unmatched junction bases: 14. Germline CDR1 and CDR2: SGHRS and YFSETQ. The CDR3 runs 17 residues. DNA for the CDR3: TGCGCCAGCAGCTTTCCAGCGGGACGTCTTCGAGGAGATACGCAGTATTTT. Amino acids: CASSFPAGRLRGDTQYF.